Following are 28 T cell receptor beta chains from one sample sequenced in a study of molecular identifiers for immune sequencing clone quantification. Each CDR3 protein is one row after TCRdb ran MiXCR on the PCR reads. Among just under 650,000 distinct CDR3 sequences listed, roughly 21% were seen once. Input material: naive CD8+ T cells from blood, with Jurkat cell RNA spiked in. Subset noted: FACS-sorted CD8+CD4-CCR7+CD45RA+ naive T cells. The receptor set was obtained from a human donor in good health. Some libraries in this study had Jurkat cell RNA spiked in.

This clonotype was seen only a few times. This sequence joins TRBV7-9 and TRBJ2-1, with 14 bases lining up with TRBD2. This CDR3 region has 16 residues. Trimming took 1 base from V and 9 from J; bases not matched to a gene: 5. Germline lookup yields CDR1 SEHNR and CDR2 FQNEAQ (reference sequence). CDR3 sequence: CASSLDRTSGGREQFF. In DNA, the CDR3 is TGTGCCAGCAGCTTAGACAGGACTAGCGGGGGGCGTGAGCAGTTCTTC.

This clonotype was detected only a few times. The chain has TRBV19 and TRBJ2-7; 10 bases map to TRBD1. In germline, CDR1 is LNHDA, CDR2 SQIVND (reference sequence). CDR3 length: 14 amino acids. V shed 7 bases and J 4 bases; nucleotides not matched to a gene: 7. In DNA, the CDR3 is TGTGCCAGTAACGCCGGGACAGGGGTTTACGAGCAGTACTTC. Its protein product is CASNAGTGVYEQYF.

This clonotype was seen only a few times. The chain couples TRBV5-6 to TRBJ1-3; D is perhaps TRBD1 (6 bases). Trimming pared 4 bases from V and 3 bases from J, leaving 23 bases between. The germline V gene has CDR1 SGHDT and CDR2 YYEEEE. The CDR3 contains 18 residues. The CDR3 here is CASSAGGAQRDYGNTIYF. DNA of the CDR3: TGTGCCAGCAGCGCCGGGGGGGCGCAAAGGGATTATGGAAACACCATATATTTT.

Ten or more counts support this clonotype. This sequence joins TRBV21-1 and TRBJ1-6. TRBV21-1 is marked as a pseudogene. The CDR3 consists of 14 residues. CDR3 nucleotides: TGTGCCAGCAGCAACGGATCGGGAGATTCACCCCTCCACTTT. Translation gives CASSNGSGDSPLHF.

As for this clonotype: The CDR3 does not close with the conserved phenylalanine or tryptophan, likely indicating a read error. The chain is built from TRBV27 and TRBJ2-3; 7 positions agree with TRBD2. The germline CDR1 and CDR2 sequences are MNHEY and SMNVEV (reference sequence). J gave up 0 bases and V 5 bases, and 5 bases lay outside the gene matches. The length of the CDR3 is 15 residues. CDR3 DNA sequence: TGTGCCAGCAGTCCTCGGCGGGAGAGCACAGATACGCAGTATTCT. Protein sequence: CASSPRRESTDTQYS.

This clonotype was seen ten or more times. The gene calls are TRBV14 and TRBJ2-1, with D maybe TRBD2 (5 bases). The CDR3 totals 16 residues. Trimming removed 4 bases from V and 0 bases from J, with 13 bases in between. In germline, CDR1 is SGHDN, CDR2 FVKESK. CDR3 amino acids: CASSPLTGSSYNEQFF. The CDR3 region has the DNA TGTGCCAGCAGCCCCCTAACGGGGAGCTCCTACAATGAGCAGTTCTTC.

The table lists this clonotype with a few counts. This chain links TRBV27 with TRBJ2-7; TRBD1 aligns across 10 bases. Trimming took 8 bases from V and 2 from J; bases not matched to a gene: 9. The CDR3 totals 15 residues. Germline-derived CDR1 and CDR2 are MNHEY and SMNVEV (reference sequence). Here the CDR3 DNA reads TGTGCCAGCGGCGAGGGGACAGGGGAGACCTACGAGCAGTACTTC. The encoded protein is CASGEGTGETYEQYF.

In its sample, this clonotype was seen many times. The chain has TRBV12-5 and TRBJ2-5; tentatively, D is TRBD1 (6 bases). Germline values: CDR1 LGHNT, CDR2 FRNRAP. The length of the CDR3 is 18 residues. The ends were cut back, 6 bases at V and 7 bases at J, with 30 bases in the middle. The CDR3 DNA reads as TGTGCTAGTGGCGAGGGACAAGCGGTTGGGTCGGGGTACGGGACCCAGTACTTC. This translates into CASGEGQAVGSGYGTQYF.

This clonotype was observed many times. The rearrangement uses TRBV4-2 and TRBJ2-1; D is perhaps TRBD1 (6 bases). V was shortened by 1 base and J by 8 bases, with 9 bases between the two germline ends. CDR3 length equals 13 residues. Germline CDR1 LGHNA, CDR2 YNFKEQ. CDR3 nucleotide sequence: TGTGCCAGCAGCCAAGGCAGGGGCGATGAGCAGTTCTTC. Translated, it gives CASSQGRGDEQFF.

This clonotype was picked up many times. The V gene is TRBV7-9, the J gene TRBJ1-4, with D maybe TRBD1 (5 bases). The CDR3 is made up of 15 amino acids. CDR1 is SEHNR and CDR2 is FQNEAQ in the germline V gene (reference sequence). V lost 2 bases and J 8 bases, leaving 15 bases between the germline ends. CDR3 residues: CASSLPGPGGEKLFF. CDR3 coding DNA: TGTGCCAGCAGCTTACCGGGACCGGGTGGGGAAAAACTGTTTTTT.

The sample holds a few counts of this clonotype. J is TRBJ2-4 and V is TRBV5-6; D remains ambiguous. CDR3 length: 13 residues. CDR1 and CDR2 (germline): SGHDT, YYEEEE. V lost 3 bases, J lost 6 bases, and 10 bases lay in between. The chain's CDR3 is CASSSADANIQYF. CDR3 DNA sequence: TGTGCCAGCAGCTCGGCGGACGCAAACATTCAGTACTTC.

This clonotype was observed many times. The chain employs TRBV7-6 and TRBJ2-7; 8 bases match TRBD1. Germline CDR1 and CDR2: SGHVS and FNYEAQ. J gave up 2 bases and V 6 bases, and 6 bases lay outside the gene matches. The CDR3 extends over 14 amino acids. CDR3 loop: CASSPTGEAYEQYF. In DNA, the CDR3 is TGTGCCAGCAGTCCGACAGGGGAAGCCTACGAGCAGTACTTC.

A note on this clonotype: This may be a read error: a much more frequent sequence differs by one nucleotide. The rearrangement links TRBV20-1 to TRBJ2-1; 12 bases are shared with TRBD1. Germline V gene lookup returns CDR1 DFQATT and CDR2 SNEGSKA (reference sequence). There are 18 residues in the CDR3. V shed 1 base and J 10 bases; nucleotides not matched to a gene: 17. CDR3 amino acids: CSARAVRGQGAYPYEQFF. CDR3 DNA sequence: TGCAGTGCTAGAGCCGTAAGGGGACAGGGGGCGTACCCCTACGAGCAGTTCTTC.

This clonotype was seen repeatedly, ten times or more. This sequence joins TRBV20-1 and TRBJ2-7, with TRBD1 matching 11 bases. The V gene end was trimmed by 5 bases and the J gene end by 1 base; junction bases not matched to a gene: 7. The CDR3 has 15 residues. CDR1 is DFQATT, CDR2 SNEGSKA, per germline (reference sequence). CDR3 DNA sequence: TGCAGTGCTTGGGTCCGGGACAGGGGGTCCTACGAGCAGTACTTC. Translating it yields CSAWVRDRGSYEQYF.

Comment on this clonotype: Given a much more abundant clone one base away, this may be a read error. The V call is TRBV12-3 or TRBV12-4, the J call TRBJ2-1; D possibly corresponds to TRBD2 (5 bases). CDR3 size: 14 residues. CDR3 DNA: TGTGCCGGCAGTTCTCCTCCCGCCGGGGATGAGCAGTTCTTC. Its translation is CAGSSPPAGDEQFF.

This clonotype was seen repeatedly, ten times or more. The chain carries TRBV3-1 and TRBJ1-1; 9 nucleotides align to TRBD1. Trimming cost V 3 bases and J 7 bases; bases outside gene matches: 9. CDR1 is LGHDT, CDR2 YNNKEL, per germline (reference sequence). This CDR3 region has 15 residues. The CDR3 DNA reads as TGTGCCAGCAGCCAGACTGAGGGACAGGGCTTTGAAGCTTTCTTT. Its translation is CASSQTEGQGFEAFF.

This clonotype appeared many times. This sequence joins TRBV9 and TRBJ2-3; 7 bases match TRBD2. After removal of 3 bases from V and 3 bases from J, the junction contained 7 bases not matched to a gene. Germline-derived CDR1 and CDR2 are SGDLS and YYNGEE. The CDR3 sequence is 15 residues long. The CDR3: CASSGEGFPTDTQYF. CDR3 DNA: TGTGCCAGCAGCGGGGAGGGCTTTCCGACAGATACGCAGTATTTT.

This clonotype came up many times. This chain joins TRBV3-1 and TRBJ2-6; the D call may be TRBD1 or TRBD2 (5 bases each). The germline gives CDR1 LGHDT, CDR2 YNNKEL (reference sequence). Trimming pared 0 bases from V and 4 bases from J, leaving 19 bases between. The CDR3 contains 19 residues. This CDR3 reads CASSQELASGTKGANVLTF. Written as DNA, the CDR3 is TGTGCCAGCAGCCAAGAGCTCGCCTCAGGGACCAAGGGGGCCAACGTCCTGACTTTC.

In this sample, this clonotype turned up many times. The V call is TRBV2, the J call TRBJ2-5, with 7 bases lining up with TRBD2. Germline loops: CDR1 SNHLY, CDR2 FYNNEI. The V and J ends lost 0 bases and 5 bases, in that order; junction bases with no gene match: 12. The CDR3 is 17 amino acids. In nucleotides, the CDR3 is TGTGCCAGCAGTGAAGCGCCCTGGGAGGGGTCGAGTGAGACCCAGTACTTC. Protein: CASSEAPWEGSSETQYF. The whole variable domain, filled in from reference TRBV2 and TRBJ2-5, reads EPEVTQTPSHQVTQMGQEVILRCVPISNHLYFYWYRQILGQKVEFLVSFYNNEISEKSEIFDDQFSVERPDGSNFTLKIRSTKLEDSAMYFCASSEAPWEGSSETQYFGPGTRLLVL.

This clonotype appeared many times. The CDR3 DNA reads TGCGCCAGCAGCCAAGTTCAGGGACTCTACGAGCAGTACTTC. This sequence encodes CASSQVQGLYEQYF. This chain uses TRBV4-1 with TRBJ2-7; the D gene is possibly TRBD2 (6 bases). V was shortened by 1 base and J by 3 bases, with 10 bases between the two germline ends. The CDR3 has 14 amino acids. Germline CDR1 MGHRA, CDR2 YSYEKL.

This clonotype was counted a few times. V is TRBV7-9 and J is TRBJ1-5; D may be TRBD1 (5 bases). Germline V gives CDR1 SEHNR, CDR2 FQNEAQ (reference sequence). Deletions cut 1 base from V and 5 bases from J, with 12 bases between. The length of the CDR3 is 15 residues. The DNA of the CDR3 is TGTGCCAGCAGCTTAGGATCTTCAGGGTATCAGCCCCAGCATTTT. Its protein is CASSLGSSGYQPQHF. The entire variable domain, with the rest obtained from reference TRBV7-9 and TRBJ1-5, is as follows: DTGVSQNPRHKITKRGQNVTFRCDPISEHNRLYWYRQTLGQGPEFLTYFQNEAQLEKSRLLSDRFSAERPKGSFSTLEIQRTEQGDSAMYLCASSLGSSGYQPQHFGDGTRLSIL.

This clonotype was counted between two and nine times. The chain has TRBV11-3 and TRBJ2-7; 9 bases map to TRBD2. The CDR3 is made up of 15 amino acids. In germline, CDR1 is SGHNT, CDR2 YENEEA. V lost 3 bases to trimming and J lost 2 bases; unmatched junction nucleotides: 5. This CDR3 is CASSLGLAETYEQYF. In DNA, the CDR3 is TGTGCCAGCAGCTTGGGACTAGCCGAAACCTACGAGCAGTACTTC.

This clonotype was detected many times. The chain joins TRBV5-6 to TRBJ2-3, with D perhaps TRBD2 (7 bases). This CDR3 region has 17 residues. The germline V gene encodes CDR1 SGHDT and CDR2 YYEEEE. V was shortened by 0 bases and J by 4 bases, with 18 bases between the two germline ends. The CDR3 sequence: CASSLGARTGRADTQYF. In nucleotides, the CDR3 is TGTGCCAGCAGCTTGGGGGCTCGAACAGGGAGGGCAGATACGCAGTATTTT.

The sample holds many counts of this clonotype. The genes are TRBV29-1 and TRBJ2-3; no firm D call. The germline V and J ends were trimmed by 0 bases and 8 bases, with 12 bases remaining between them. The germline gives CDR1 SQVTM, CDR2 ANQGSEA. The CDR3 consists of 13 residues. CDR3 loop: CSVEERWVGTQYF. Here the CDR3 DNA reads TGCAGCGTTGAAGAACGGTGGGTTGGTACGCAGTATTTT.

This clonotype was recorded a few times. The chain carries TRBV4-3 and TRBJ2-7; 10 bases are shared with TRBD1. Germline V gene data show CDR1 as LGHNA and CDR2 as YSLEER. V was clipped by 0 bases and J by 4 bases; unmatched bases: 9. The CDR3 spans 17 residues. Here the CDR3 reads CASSQDSWGQGLYEQYF. The CDR3 DNA is TGCGCCAGCAGCCAAGACAGTTGGGGACAGGGGCTATACGAGCAGTACTTC.

This clonotype showed up many times. V is TRBV30 and J is TRBJ1-4; D possibly corresponds to TRBD1 (6 bases). V was shortened by 4 bases and J by 8 bases, with 14 bases between the two germline ends. This CDR3 contains 13 residues. The germline gives CDR1 GTSNPN, CDR2 SVGIG (reference sequence). The CDR3 DNA is TGTGCCTGGACATCAGGGGTGAGGGAAAAACTGTTTTTT. Translating it yields CAWTSGVREKLFF.

Of note for this clonotype: A clone one base away is much larger, so this may be a read error. J is TRBJ2-1 and V is TRBV5-4; tentatively, D is TRBD2 (5 bases). Germline V lookup: CDR1 SGHNT, CDR2 YYREEE (reference sequence). This CDR3 region has 15 residues. The CDR3 here is CAGSLVGNSYNEQFF. The CDR3 region has the DNA TGTGCCGGCAGCTTGGTCGGGAACTCCTACAATGAGCAGTTCTTC. The whole variable domain, filled in from reference TRBV5-4 and TRBJ2-1, reads ETGVTQSPTHLIKTRGQQVTLRCSSQSGHNTVSWYQQALGQGPQFIFQYYREEENGRGNFPPRFSGLQFPNYSSELNVNALELDDSALYLCAGSLVGNSYNEQFFGPGTRLTVL.

This clonotype has ten or more counts. J is TRBJ2-3 and V is TRBV7-6; 8 bases map to TRBD2. Per the germline V gene, CDR1 is SGHVS and CDR2 is FNYEAQ. V trimming: 4 bases; J trimming: 2 bases; junction bases outside the gene matches: 8. This CDR3 has 16 amino acids. CDR3: CASSSAAGAPTDTQYF. The CDR3, as DNA: TGTGCCAGCAGCTCGGCAGCGGGAGCTCCCACAGATACGCAGTATTTT.